Listed here is a single T cell receptor beta chain. This clone was counted only a few times. There is no known antigen for this receptor. The record has no base qualities; no much larger clone is one base away. This sample is drawn from a study of shared clonotypes between healthy human individuals (TCRdb year 2020). Some background on the complete study: The cohort comprised two women and a few men aged 18 to 49 years. Per donor, three plates each were used for CD4 naive and CD4 memory, two for CD8 naive, and one for CD8 memory. To estimate repertoire size and how much clonotypes are shared between individuals, the study performed deep sequencing of blood TCR repertoires from roughly five healthy adults. Different laboratories and diverse techniques were used to prepare libraries and sequence TCR repertoires, to increase sequencing depth and limit assay-specific biases. Between about 0.9 and 10 billion PBMCs per donor were obtained by leukapheresis.

The donors were healthy, HIV-negative adults with no recently reported acute infections or vaccinations. All donors were Caucasian adults living in Nashville, Tennessee, USA. CD4+ T cells were enriched through magnetic negative selection, after which naive cells were positively selected on CD45RA and the remaining negative fraction served as the memory subset. Blood was collected by leukapheresis, and PBMCs were isolated by Ficoll-Histopaque density gradient centrifugation and then cryopreserved in liquid nitrogen vapor phase. Analytical flow cytometry was used to check the purity and quantity of every magnetically sorted T cell population. Genomic DNA was isolated from every sorted fraction and measured by UV absorbance on a Nanodrop 2000c. Summary of the overall study and its limitations: Higher generation probabilities were observed for clonotypes shared by all four sorted-subset donors than for non-shared clonotypes. Sharing across a few donors was observed for 5% to 6.5% of naive CD4, 3.5% of naive CD8, about 2.3% of memory CD4, and roughly 0.4% of memory CD8 clonotypes. Naive subsets generally had larger estimated clonotype richness than memory subsets. Sampling was limited to blood, and TCR repertoires in tissue likely differ from TCR repertoires in blood. The genetic and exposure-history diversity represented was limited by the small number of donors. Incomplete sequencing was indicated by rarefaction of sorted-subset datasets, despite the large sequencing depth. Pairwise subsampling indicated that sequencing depth was expected to affect the degree of clonotype sharing among donors.

From the germline V gene, CDR1 is MDHEN and CDR2 is SYDVKM. The CDR3 has 12 amino acids, counting the end cysteine and phenylalanine. Kept here is only the CDR3 DNA, which spans 36 bases and is read in frame from base 1. V is clipped by 3 bases and J by 9 bases, and the sequence between their germline boundaries is 9 bases long. Using the deep immunoSEQ assay, multiplex PCR amplified TCR CDR3 regions from genomic DNA. Extracted genomic DNA from each cell subset was spread evenly across all wells of several immunoSEQ 96-well plates, with each plate serving as a replicate. For sorted subsets, approximately 210 ng genomic DNA, equal to about 30,000 T cell genomes, was loaded into each replicate PCR. Purified libraries were measured with a Qubit 3.0 fluorometer, size-checked on a Bioanalyzer 2100, and measured again with the KAPA Library Quantification kit. Every immunoSEQ 96-well plate was sequenced on a dedicated single-read 150-cycle Illumina NextSeq 550 flow cell. The study's processing was this. Because only junctional sequences without quality scores were contained in the immunoSEQ output, filtering matching that applied to full-length reads could not be performed. To assign V/J genes and CDR3, sequences were annotated against IMGT germline references using PyIR, a Python wrapper for IgBLAST v1.9. Reads were filtered out if the reads had weak V/J assignments (E-value above 1e-6), no CDR3, stop codons, out-of-frame junctions, or ambiguous translated residues. V3J clonotypes were defined by identical inferred V gene, J gene, and CDR3 amino acid sequence. The percentage overlap between two repertoires was calculated by dividing the number of shared unique clonotypes by the size of the smaller repertoire. Repertoire richness was assessed with RTK rarefaction, the Chao1 estimator, and Recon v2.1 estimates of unobserved clonotypes. For all TCRbeta clonotypes obtained by the gDNA method from a few donors, generation probabilities were computed with OLGA. TCRdb stores this immuneACCESS table with in-frame sequences only. Part of the clones is absent; in the studies checked, under half of the shortfall reflects unresolved V genes, and no reason is known for the rest. V, J and clone size reflect that table, while D and trimming were determined from the DNA. This sample lists about 680,000 clones; approximately 79% were detected once. Jointly, the top ten make up over 1.5% of the sample.

The chain is encoded by TRBV28 joined to TRBJ2-1; TRBD2 is a possible D gene, resting on 6 matching bases. The receptor's source is a young woman in good health. Sequencing was performed on memory CD4+ T cells sorted from blood. Explained via the paper, the cell subset or site label denotes: CD45RA-negative fraction. Here is the DNA: TGTGCCAGCAGTTTCCCCGGGGGTGAGCAGTTCTTC. Translation gives CASSFPGGEQFF.